Given below is one T cell receptor beta chain in context. Its antigen is undetermined. V lost 3 bases to trimming and J lost 16 bases; unmatched junction nucleotides: 13. The CDR3 has 14 amino acids. The germline CDR1 and CDR2 sequences are SNHLY and FYNNEI. The data were obtained in a study of cytomegalovirus exposure and HLA in healthy donors. Regarding the study as a whole: TCR sequences were mostly rare, though some public TCRs occurred in many donors. Clonal expansion was found to be greater in HLA-associated TCR beta chains than in equally common others in a later analysis.

It was with 60 Vbeta and 13 Jbeta primers that the PCR ran. The data were produced by immunoSEQ multiplex PCR, yet TCRdb's version contains in-frame clones alone and is incomplete. The repertoire holds 130,000 to 150,000 clones, with about 76% as singletons. This receptor was obtained from a man in his late teens or twenties in good health and CMV-seronegative. Sequenced input: PBMCs. The V gene is TRBV2, the J gene TRBJ1-5; 9 bases are shared with TRBD1. CDR3 sequence reads: CASSDLGVTGGRHF. In nucleotides, the CDR3 is TGTGCCAGCAGTGATTTAGGGGTAACAGGGGGCCGACATTTT.